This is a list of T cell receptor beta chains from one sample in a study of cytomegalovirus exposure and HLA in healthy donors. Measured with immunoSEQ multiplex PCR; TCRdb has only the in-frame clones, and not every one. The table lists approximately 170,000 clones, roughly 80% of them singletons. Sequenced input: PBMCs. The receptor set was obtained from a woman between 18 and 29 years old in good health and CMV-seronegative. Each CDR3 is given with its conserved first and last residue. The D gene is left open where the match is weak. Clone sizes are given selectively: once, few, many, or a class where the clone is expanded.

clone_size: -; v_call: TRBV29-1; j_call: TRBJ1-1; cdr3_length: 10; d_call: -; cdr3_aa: CSTRDTEAFF; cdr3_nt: TGCAGCACCCGGGACACTGAAGCTTTCTTT
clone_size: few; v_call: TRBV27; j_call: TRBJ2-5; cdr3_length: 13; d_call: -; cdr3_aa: CASSLDSGETQYF; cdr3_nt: TGTGCCAGCAGTTTAGACTCGGGGGAGACCCAGTACTTC
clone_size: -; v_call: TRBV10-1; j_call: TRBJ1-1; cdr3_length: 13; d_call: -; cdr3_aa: CASSSRSNTEAFF; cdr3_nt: TGCGCCAGCAGTTCGAGGTCGAACACTGAAGCTTTCTTT
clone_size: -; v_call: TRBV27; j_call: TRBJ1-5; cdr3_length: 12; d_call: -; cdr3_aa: CAREGGSQPQHF; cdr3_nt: TGTGCCAGGGAGGGTGGGAGTCAGCCCCAGCATTTT
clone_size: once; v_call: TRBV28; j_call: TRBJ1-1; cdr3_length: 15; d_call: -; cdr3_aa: CASSLPGQRGPEAFF; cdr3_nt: TGTGCCAGCAGTCTACCGGGCCAAAGGGGTCCTGAAGCTTTCTTT
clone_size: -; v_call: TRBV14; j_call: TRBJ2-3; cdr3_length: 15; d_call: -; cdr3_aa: CASSQGTARTDTQYF; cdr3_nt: TGTGCCAGCAGCCAAGGGACAGCACGCACAGATACGCAGTATTTT
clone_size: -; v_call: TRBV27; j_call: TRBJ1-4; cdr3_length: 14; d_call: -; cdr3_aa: CASSVRGFNEKLFF; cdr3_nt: TGTGCCAGCAGCGTTAGGGGGTTTAATGAAAAACTGTTTTTT
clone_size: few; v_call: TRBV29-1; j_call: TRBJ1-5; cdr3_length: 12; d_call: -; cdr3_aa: CSARSGDQPQHF; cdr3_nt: TGCAGCGCCCGGAGCGGGGATCAGCCCCAGCATTTT
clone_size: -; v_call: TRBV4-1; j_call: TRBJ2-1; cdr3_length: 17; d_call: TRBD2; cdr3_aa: CASKTSGGTGSYNEQFF; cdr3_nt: TGCGCCAGCAAGACTAGCGGGGGGACCGGCTCCTACAATGAGCAGTTCTTC
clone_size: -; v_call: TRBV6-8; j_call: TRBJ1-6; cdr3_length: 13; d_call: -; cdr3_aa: CASNPGQNSPLHF; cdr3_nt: TGTGCCAGCAACCCCGGACAGAATTCACCCCTCCACTTT
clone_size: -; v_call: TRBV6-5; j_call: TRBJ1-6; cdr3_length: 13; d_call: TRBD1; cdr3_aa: CASNGQGSSPLHF; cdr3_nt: TGTGCCAGCAATGGACAGGGGAGCTCACCCCTCCACTTT
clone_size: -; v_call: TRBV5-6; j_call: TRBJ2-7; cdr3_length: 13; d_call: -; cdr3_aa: CASSLGSSYEQYF; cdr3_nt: TGTGCCAGCAGCTTAGGGAGCTCCTACGAGCAGTACTTC
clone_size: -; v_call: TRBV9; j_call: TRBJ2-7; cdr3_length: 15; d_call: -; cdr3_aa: CASSVASQGPYEQYF; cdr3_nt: TGTGCCAGCAGCGTAGCTTCACAGGGTCCCTACGAGCAGTACTTC